Shown below are 8 T cell receptor beta chains from a single sample sequenced in a study of beta chain features in type 1 diabetes. Study results and limitations: Shorter TCRB CDR3s, moderately but significantly so, marked every one of the four CD4+ subsets in Type 1 diabetes patients.

Their antigens remain unidentified. Expressed TCRB transcripts were sequenced because the entire RNA isolate underwent reverse transcription. This table comes from immunoSEQ multiplex PCR, and its TCRdb copy is limited to in-frame clones, with some not included. The top ten hold 0.55% to 0.75% of the sample, which has a few hundred thousand clones, around 10% seen once. The specimen sequenced was central memory CD4+ T cells from blood. All receptors derive from a man aged 25 to 45 with type 1 diabetes.

This chain connects TRBV11-2 to TRBJ2-4, with TRBD1 matching 9 bases. This CDR3 is 13 amino acids long. V shed 7 bases and J 9 bases; nucleotides not matched to a gene: 7. Germline V gene data show CDR1 as SGHAT and CDR2 as FQNNGV. CDR3 DNA sequence: TGTGCCAGCACCCGGACAGGGGTGAGCATTCAGTACTTC. Amino acid sequence: CASTRTGVSIQYF.

This clone was recorded a few times. The chain carries TRBV7-2 and TRBJ2-5, with 8 bases matching TRBD2. CDR1 is SGHTA, CDR2 FQGNSA, per germline. This CDR3 spans 16 amino acids. Unmatched junction bases numbered 5, after V lost 2 bases and J lost 0 bases. As DNA, the CDR3 is TGTGCCAGCAGCTTACAGATAGCGGGACACCAAGAGACCCAGTACTTC. This gives the protein CASSLQIAGHQETQYF.

This clone was seen at least ten times. The chain employs TRBV9 and TRBJ2-7; either TRBD1 or TRBD2 may supply D (5 bases each). The CDR3 is 15 amino acids. Between the trimmed V and J ends, which lost 0 bases and 2 bases, there was a span of 12 bases. Germline V gene lookup returns CDR1 SGDLS and CDR2 YYNGEE. CDR3 amino acids: CASSVVGTGPYEQYF. As DNA, the CDR3 is TGTGCCAGCAGCGTAGTTGGGACGGGACCCTACGAGCAGTACTTC.

This sequence joins TRBV7-2 and TRBJ1-1, with 8 bases fitting TRBD1. The CDR3 is made up of 14 amino acids. The ends lost 5 bases at V and 3 bases at J; junction bases unmatched: 5. Per the germline V gene, CDR1 is SGHTA and CDR2 is FQGNSA. DNA for the CDR3: TGTGCCAGCAGCGCACAGGGGGGTTACACTGAAGCTTTCTTT. Protein sequence: CASSAQGGYTEAFF.

The chain's CDR3 is CASSFERGSYEQYF. CDR3 nucleotide sequence: TGTGCCAGCAGCTTTGAGAGAGGTTCCTACGAGCAGTACTTC. The chain combines TRBV7-9 with TRBJ2-7; the D is unclear. The germline V gene encodes CDR1 SEHNR and CDR2 FQNEAQ (reference sequence). The V end lost 3 bases, the J end lost 1 base, and 10 bases lay between the germline ends. The length of the CDR3 is 14 residues.

This clone occurred a few times. This chain links TRBV7-9 with TRBJ1-1; D gene unclear. In germline, CDR1 is SEHNR, CDR2 FQNEAQ (reference sequence). This CDR3 is 12 amino acids long. V dropped 5 bases and J dropped 8 bases, with 12 bases sitting between them. CDR3 sequence (DNA): TGTGCCAGCAGCCGCTCGTCGTTCGAAGCTTTCTTT. It specifies CASSRSSFEAFF.

The rearrangement uses TRBV28 and TRBJ2-7, with 8 bases aligning to TRBD1. CDR3 length: 15 residues. Unmatched junction bases numbered 14, after V lost 6 bases and J lost 7 bases. The germline V gene has CDR1 MDHEN and CDR2 SYDVKM. The CDR3 is CASSDRGQAPVEQYF. The CDR3 DNA reads TGTGCCAGCAGCGACCGGGGACAGGCGCCGGTGGAGCAGTACTTC. The whole variable domain, filled in from reference TRBV28 and TRBJ2-7, reads DVKVTQSSRYLVKRTGEKVFLECVQDMDHENMFWYRQDPGLGLRLIYFSYDVKMKEKGDIPEGYSVSREKKERFSLILESASTNQTSMYLCASSDRGQAPVEQYFGPGTRLTVT.

The rearrangement uses TRBV4-2 and TRBJ2-3, with a weak D call TRBD2 (6 bases). Looked up from germline, CDR1 is LGHNA and CDR2 is YNFKEQ. The CDR3 is 16 amino acids. Trimming took 1 base from V and 0 from J, leaving 11 bases between them. In nucleotides, the CDR3 is TGTGCCAGCAGCCAAGGGGTAGCGGATAGCACAGATACGCAGTATTTT. It translates to CASSQGVADSTDTQYF.